This TCR beta chain derives from a study of cytomegalovirus exposure and HLA in healthy donors. Study results and caveats: With further analysis later on, most CMV-associated TCR beta chains appeared HLA-restricted.

The V end was cut by 4 bases, the J end by 3 bases, with 12 bases between. Germline CDR1 is SEHNR and CDR2 is FQNEAQ (reference sequence). The CDR3 has 15 residues. This clone came up once. The antigen remains unidentified. A multiplex PCR was run with 60 Vbeta primers and 13 Jbeta primers. Assay used: immunoSEQ multiplex PCR; TCRdb lists only in-frame clones, some missing. The sample contains hundreds of thousands of clones, around 66% of which appear only once. The TCR comes from a female donor in good health and CMV-seronegative. Sequencing used PBMCs. The V call is TRBV7-9, the J call TRBJ1-4, with D possibly TRBD1 on 6 matching bases. The CDR3 bases are TGTGCCAGCAGCTCCAACAGGGTTGCTAATGAAAAACTGTTTTTT. Amino acid sequence: CASSSNRVANEKLFF.